This note documents a single T cell receptor beta chain sequence. No antigen is known for it. Germline CDR1 and CDR2: MNHEY and SMNVEV (reference sequence). The CDR3 length is 13 residues. Trimming stripped 4 bases from V and 4 bases from J, with 8 bases between. The record originates from a study of OX40 agonist ivuxolimab in advanced cancers. Study-level points and caveats: Partial responders at 0.1-3.0 mg/kg had among the lowest clonal expansion.

Clones were read by immunoSEQ multiplex PCR, and TCRdb kept only the in-frame ones, dropping some. Of roughly 80,000 clones listed, roughly 91% are singletons. The TCR originated in an adult with an advanced solid tumor such as melanoma, head and neck, liver or kidney cancer. J is TRBJ2-1 and V is TRBV27; D might be TRBD1 (6 bases). Here the sequenced sample was CD4+ or CD8+ T cells sorted from blood, taken in a trial of the OX40 agonist ivuxolimab. CDR3 loop: CASSSQGYNEQFF. CDR3 coding DNA: TGTGCCAGCAGTTCACAGGGTTACAATGAGCAGTTCTTC.